The 15 T cell receptor beta chains given below trace back to one sample, sequenced in a study of identical twins (dated by TCRdb to the mid-2010s). Libraries were built with 5' RACE. Instrument on record: Illumina HiSeq 2000. TCRdb applied fastp at Q25 and MiXCR to the public reads, then kept only in-frame beta chains. Merged by CDR3 protein, the rows form single entries marked with the most common genes and DNA. This sample lists some 240,000 distinct CDR3 sequences; about 10% were detected once. About 9% of the sample is held by the ten biggest clonotypes. Material: memory T cells sorted from blood. The cell subset or site label here, explained by the study, means: CD45RO+ enriched T cells. Every receptor here comes from a man aged 50 to 59 in good health.

The chain joins TRBV12-3 or TRBV12-4 to TRBJ1-5; possibly TRBD1 for D (6 bases). The CDR3 is 14 amino acids. V was cut by 6 bases and J by 4 bases, with 13 bases left in between. The CDR3 loop reads CASRQGQNNQPQHF. Here the CDR3 DNA reads TGTGCCAGCAGACAAGGACAGAATAATCAGCCCCAGCATTTT.

This clonotype was observed a few times. The J gene is TRBJ2-2, the V gene TRBV20-1; the match to TRBD2 covers 9 bases. Germline V gene sequence: CDR1 DFQATT, CDR2 SNEGSKA (reference sequence). V shed 6 bases, J shed 7 bases, and the junction held 12 bases outside the gene matches. CDR3 length: 15 residues. The CDR3 DNA reads TGCAGTGCCCGAAGGTTGCTAGCGGGGATCGGGGAGCTGTTTTTT. Protein: CSARRLLAGIGELFF.

This clonotype was seen a few times. J is TRBJ1-1 and V is TRBV3-1; D gene unclear. The V end was cut by 5 bases, the J end by 10 bases, with 14 bases between. The CDR3 length is 12 residues. In germline, CDR1 is LGHDT, CDR2 YNNKEL (reference sequence). In nucleotides, the CDR3 is TGTGCCAGCAGCGGGGAAAAATTGGGAGCTTTCTTT. This sequence encodes CASSGEKLGAFF.

This clonotype has ten or more counts. The chain links TRBV28 to TRBJ2-7; TRBD2 aligns across 7 bases. The CDR3 consists of 15 residues. In germline, CDR1 is MDHEN, CDR2 SYDVKM. Unmatched junction bases numbered 7, after V lost 5 bases and J lost 0 bases. The CDR3 DNA is TGTGCCAGCAGTCCGGGGGGTGCTCGCTCCTACGAGCAGTACTTC. Its translation is CASSPGGARSYEQYF.

This clonotype was seen at least ten times. The chain employs TRBV5-1 and TRBJ2-7; 11 bases fit TRBD2. Trimming cost V 4 bases and J 5 bases; bases outside gene matches: 17. The CDR3 length is 18 residues. Germline CDR1 reads SGHRS; CDR2 reads YFSETQ. The CDR3 reads CASSAPPGLAGGLDEQYF. The CDR3 nucleotides read TGCGCCAGCAGCGCCCCCCCTGGGCTAGCGGGGGGCCTGGACGAGCAGTACTTC.

The V and J genes are TRBV6-1 and TRBJ1-3, with D hard to call. Germline lookup yields CDR1 MNHNS and CDR2 SASEGT. Trimming took 8 bases from V and 0 from J, leaving 17 bases between them. This CDR3 has 16 amino acids. The CDR3 DNA reads TGTGCCAGCCGAACCGACGGAGCGAGCTCTGGAAACACCATATATTTT. This gives the protein CASRTDGASSGNTIYF.

This sequence joins TRBV7-3 and TRBJ2-3; D remains ambiguous. The CDR3 extends over 13 amino acids. Trimming left V 3 bases short and J 4 bases short, with 8 bases between. CDR1 is SGHTA, CDR2 FQGTGA, per germline. CDR3: CASSFYGSDTQYF. CDR3 sequence (DNA): TGTGCCAGCAGCTTCTACGGGTCAGATACGCAGTATTTT.

This clonotype has only a few counts. The chain recombines TRBV27 with TRBJ1-1; D may be TRBD1 (5 bases). The germline V gene has CDR1 MNHEY and CDR2 SMNVEV (reference sequence). This CDR3 is 17 amino acids long. V lost 7 bases and J 4 bases, leaving 25 bases between the germline ends. The chain's CDR3 is CASTPYGGQFGSTEAFF. CDR3 sequence (DNA): TGTGCCAGCACCCCCTACGGGGGTCAGTTCGGTAGCACTGAAGCTTTCTTT.

The chain couples TRBV4-2 to TRBJ2-7; D unclear. This CDR3 is built from 13 residues. Germline V gives CDR1 LGHNA, CDR2 YNFKEQ. V lost 0 bases and J lost 3, with 6 bases in between. The CDR3, as DNA: TGTGCCAGCAGCCAAGAAGCAGACTACGAGCAGTACTTC. As protein: CASSQEADYEQYF.

This clonotype was counted many times. The gene calls are TRBV12-3 or TRBV12-4 and TRBJ1-2, with D unclear. The CDR3 consists of 13 residues. V lost 3 bases to trimming and J lost 3 bases, with 8 bases between them. CDR3 residues: CASSLTPDYGYTF. CDR3 bases: TGTGCCAGCAGTTTGACTCCCGACTATGGCTACACCTTC.

There are many counts of this clonotype. This sequence joins TRBV6-2 or TRBV6-3 and TRBJ2-7; TRBD2 matches 12 bases. V gave up 6 bases and J gave up 5 bases; unmatched junction bases: 5. This CDR3 contains 14 residues. Germline-derived CDR1 and CDR2 are MNHEY and SVGEGT. DNA for the CDR3: TGTGCCAGCAGAACTAGCGGGAGGAGAGACGAGCAGTACTTC. This gives the protein CASRTSGRRDEQYF.

This clonotype was counted at least ten times. The J gene is TRBJ1-1, the V gene TRBV2, with D tentatively TRBD1 (6 bases). The CDR3 runs 14 residues. From germline, CDR1 is SNHLY and CDR2 FYNNEI. Deletions cut 5 bases from V and 8 bases from J, with 18 bases between. CDR3 residues: CASSPQGLDGEAFF. CDR3 DNA sequence: TGTGCCAGCAGTCCGCAGGGGTTGGACGGCGAAGCTTTCTTT. Full variable domain (remainder filled in from reference TRBV2 and TRBJ1-1): EPEVTQTPSHQVTQMGQEVILRCVPISNHLYFYWYRQILGQKVEFLVSFYNNEISEKSEIFDDQFSVERPDGSNFTLKIRSTKLEDSAMYFCASSPQGLDGEAFFGQGTRLTVV.

This clonotype was detected ten times or more. The rearrangement uses TRBV6-1 and TRBJ2-1; the match to TRBD2 covers 7 bases. Losses at the gene ends were 6 bases for V and 4 bases for J; bases not matched to a gene: 9. The germline V gene encodes CDR1 MNHNS and CDR2 SASEGT. CDR3 size: 15 residues. As DNA, the CDR3 is TGTGCCAGCAGAAGATCTAGCGGTCCTTACAATGAGCAGTTCTTC. Its translation is CASRRSSGPYNEQFF.

This clonotype was seen a handful of times. The J gene is TRBJ2-3, the V gene TRBV27; 10 bases are a match to TRBD2. Trimming removed 4 bases from V and 0 bases from J; junction bases left unmatched: 10. The CDR3 length is 18 residues. In germline, CDR1 is MNHEY, CDR2 SMNVEV (reference sequence). The CDR3 loop reads CASSSSLAGSTSTDTQYF. DNA of the CDR3: TGTGCCAGCAGTTCCTCACTAGCGGGATCGACTAGCACAGATACGCAGTATTTT.

There are a few counts of this clonotype. The chain has TRBV29-1 and TRBJ2-1; 7 nucleotides agree with TRBD2. The CDR3 is 13 amino acids. In germline, CDR1 is SQVTM, CDR2 ANQGSEA. Trimming removed 6 bases from V and 12 bases from J; junction bases left unmatched: 14. The CDR3 protein is CSVRDLADSSQFF. In DNA form, the CDR3 reads TGCAGCGTGAGGGACCTAGCGGACTCGTCGCAGTTCTTC.